Each of the 10 T cell receptor beta chains below was sequenced from the same sample in a study of low-dose radiotherapy and immunotherapy resistance in tumors. Both TCRalpha and TCRbeta chains were reverse transcribed with V-gene-specific primers. TCR amplification ran approximately 22 PCR cycles using constant-region and V-primer adapter primers. TCRdb analysed the reads with MiXCR anew, one entry per CDR3 protein. This table holds 30,000 to 50,000 distinct CDR3 sequences, roughly a third found once. Time point meaning: before trial treatment. This specimen was PBMCs, taken before treatment. Receptor source: a male donor with gallbladder cancer.

The J gene is TRBJ2-7, the V gene TRBV3-1, with D unresolved. The CDR3 length is 13 residues. CDR1 and CDR2 (germline): LGHDT, YNNKEL (reference sequence). V was shortened by 3 bases and J by 3 bases, with 9 bases between the two germline ends. Here the CDR3 reads CASSQDIDYEQYF. The CDR3 DNA is TGTGCCAGCAGCCAGGATATAGACTACGAGCAGTACTTC.

This clonotype was seen only a few times. This sequence joins TRBV20-1 and TRBJ2-5; a possible D gene is TRBD1 (7 bases). This CDR3 has 14 residues. Germline-derived CDR1 and CDR2 are DFQATT and SNEGSKA (reference sequence). V lost 6 bases and J 2 bases, leaving 16 bases between the germline ends. In nucleotides, the CDR3 is TGCAGTGCAGCGGGCAGGGGGGTTCAAGAGACCCAGTACTTC. It translates to CSAAGRGVQETQYF.

This clonotype was counted only a few times. The chain joins TRBV18 to TRBJ2-1, with D maybe TRBD2 (5 bases). The CDR3 is 14 amino acids. Germline-derived CDR1 and CDR2 are KGHSH and LQKENI. The V and J ends lost 6 bases and 5 bases respectively, with 14 bases between them. In DNA form, the CDR3 reads TGTGCCAGCTCCTGGAGCGGAGCTGACAATGAGCAGTTCTTC. This translates into CASSWSGADNEQFF.

The chain joins TRBV15 to TRBJ2-1; D could derive from TRBD1 or TRBD2 (5 bases each). CDR1 LNHNV and CDR2 YYDKDF come from the germline V gene (reference sequence). V lost 0 bases and J 0 bases, leaving 6 bases between the germline ends. There are 15 residues in the CDR3. The CDR3 is CATSRDGGSYNEQFF. The CDR3 DNA follows: TGTGCCACCAGCAGAGATGGGGGCTCCTACAATGAGCAGTTCTTC.

This clonotype was seen at least ten times. V gene TRBV12-1 combines with J gene TRBJ1-2. TRBV12-1 is marked as a pseudogene. The CDR3 has 14 amino acids. CDR3 sequence reads: CASSTGSVRNGYTF. The CDR3 DNA follows: TGTGCCAGCAGCACTGGGTCGGTGAGAAATGGCTACACCTTC.

This clonotype was observed a few times. This sequence joins TRBV19 and TRBJ2-2; D possibly corresponds to TRBD2 (6 bases). The germline gives CDR1 LNHDA, CDR2 SQIVND (reference sequence). Trimming removed 4 bases at V and 2 bases at J, with 14 bases between. This CDR3 comprises 16 residues. The CDR3 DNA is TGTGCCAGTAGTAACACCGGGGAGGTTAACACCGGGGAGCTGTTTTTT. This encodes CASSNTGEVNTGELFF.

This clonotype has at least ten counts. The rearrangement joins TRBV25-1 to TRBJ2-7; D tentatively reads TRBD1 or TRBD2 (5 bases each). CDR3 length equals 11 residues. Germline assignment: CDR1 MGHDK and CDR2 SYGVNS. V dropped 3 bases and J dropped 9 bases, with 9 bases sitting between them. In DNA form, the CDR3 reads TGTGCCAGCAGTGAGTCCGGGACGCAGTACTTC. Encoded protein: CASSESGTQYF.

Note on this clonotype: A far more abundant clone sits one base away, making this likely a read error. The V gene is TRBV2, the J gene TRBJ2-7; 7 nucleotides match TRBD1. Germline V CDR1 and CDR2: SNHLY, FYNNEI. V dropped 3 bases and J dropped 7; count of bases not matched to a gene: 12. The CDR3 is 15 residues long. Written as DNA, the CDR3 is TGTGCCAGCAGTGAGACAGGGAGCTCCTACAATGAGCAGTACTTC. Amino acids: CASSETGSSYNEQYF.

In this sample, this clonotype turned up many times. The V gene is TRBV28, the J gene TRBJ2-6, with D uncertain. The CDR3 has 15 residues. Deletions cut 2 bases from V and 0 bases from J, with 5 bases between. Germline values: CDR1 MDHEN, CDR2 SYDVKM. The CDR3 loop reads CASSLGGSGANVLTF. The CDR3, as DNA: TGTGCCAGCAGTTTAGGCGGCTCTGGGGCCAACGTCCTGACTTTC.

This clonotype was observed many times. The chain is built from TRBV20-1 and TRBJ1-6; possibly TRBD1 for D (5 bases). This CDR3 has 13 amino acids. V was trimmed by 2 bases and J by 6 bases, leaving 8 bases between them. Germline CDR1 is DFQATT and CDR2 is SNEGSKA (reference sequence). CDR3: CSARRDFNSPLHF. CDR3 sequence (DNA): TGCAGTGCTAGACGGGACTTTAATTCACCCCTCCACTTT.